The 13 T cell receptor beta chains below all came from one sample that was sequenced in a study of shared clonotypes between healthy human individuals. Profiling relied on immunoSEQ multiplex PCR, and the TCRdb table lists in-frame clones only, not all of them. The repertoire holds 1,400,000 or so clones, with just under 99% as singletons. Specimen: naive CD4+ T cells sorted from blood. Specified subset: CD45RA+ positively selected. These receptor sequences come from a man aged 25-45 years in good health.

The chain links TRBV27 to TRBJ2-7; TRBD1 matches 10 bases. The germline V gene encodes CDR1 MNHEY and CDR2 SMNVEV (reference sequence). The CDR3 covers 18 residues. The V and J ends lost 1 base and 2 bases, in that order; junction bases with no gene match: 11. Here the CDR3 DNA reads TGTGCCAGCAGTTTATTCCCCCCCGGGACAGGGGCAGCCTACGAGCAGTACTTC. Residues: CASSLFPPGTGAAYEQYF.

J is TRBJ1-3 and V is TRBV4-2, with D tentatively TRBD1 (6 bases). The CDR3 has 16 residues. V shed 0 bases and J shed 6 bases, with 15 bases lying between them. From germline, CDR1 is LGHNA and CDR2 YNFKEQ. DNA for the CDR3: TGTGCCAGCAGCCAAGATCCTCACAGGGCGGAAAACACCATATATTTT. Its translation is CASSQDPHRAENTIYF.

This chain uses TRBV7-8 with TRBJ2-3, with D hard to call. The CDR3 has 15 residues. Germline loops: CDR1 SGHVS, CDR2 FQNEAQ. The germline V and J ends were trimmed by 5 bases and 2 bases, with 14 bases remaining between them. The chain's CDR3 is CASSASWVATDTQYF. In nucleotides, the CDR3 is TGTGCCAGCAGCGCCTCTTGGGTTGCCACAGATACGCAGTATTTT. The full variable domain, rest sourced from reference TRBV7-8 and TRBJ2-3, is GAGVSQSPRYKVAKRGQDVALRCDPISGHVSLFWYQQALGQGPEFLTYFQNEAQLDKSGLPSDRFFAERPEGSVSTLKIQRTQQEDSAVYLCASSASWVATDTQYFGPGTRLTVL.

The J gene is TRBJ2-7, the V gene TRBV10-1; TRBD1 might be the D (6 bases). The CDR3 sequence is 15 residues long. The germline gives CDR1 WNHNN, CDR2 SYGVQD (reference sequence). Deletions cut 8 bases from V and 2 bases from J, with 19 bases between. The CDR3 coding sequence is TGCGCCAGCGACGACACAGGGCAACTCACCTACGAGCAGTACTTC. Translation gives CASDDTGQLTYEQYF.

Regarding this clone: Other DNA sequences of this sample code for an identical CDR3. This chain uses TRBV18 with TRBJ2-2; D gene uncertain. The CDR3 runs to 14 residues. Looked up from germline, CDR1 is KGHSH and CDR2 is LQKENI. Between the trimmed V and J ends, which lost 2 bases and 0 bases, there was a span of 4 bases. CDR3 loop: CASSPTANTGELFF. CDR3 nucleotides: TGTGCCAGCTCACCAACAGCGAACACCGGGGAGCTGTTTTTT.

Notes on this clone: Other nucleotide sequences in the sample specify the same CDR3. The chain recombines TRBV5-5 with TRBJ2-7; D not resolved. The germline V gene has CDR1 SGHKS and CDR2 YYEKEE (reference sequence). The CDR3 is 13 residues long. The V end was cut by 0 bases, the J end by 4 bases, with 8 bases between. CDR3 DNA: TGTGCCAGCAGCTTGGAGGGTTTTTACGAGCAGTACTTC. Translated, it gives CASSLEGFYEQYF.

V and J are TRBV29-1 and TRBJ2-7; possibly TRBD2 for D (6 bases). This CDR3 is 17 amino acids long. V dropped 4 bases and J dropped 7 bases, with 29 bases sitting between them. Germline CDR1 is SQVTM and CDR2 is ANQGSEA. Written as DNA, the CDR3 is TGCAGCGTTGTGAAGGATTCCGATTCCGGGGGATTCCGAGAGCAGTACTTC. Translation gives CSVVKDSDSGGFREQYF.

The J gene is TRBJ2-7, the V gene TRBV11-2; no definite D call. This CDR3 has 15 amino acids. Germline V gene data show CDR1 as SGHAT and CDR2 as FQNNGV. V lost 5 bases and J lost 3, with 17 bases in between. This chain's CDR3 is CASSHSAAADYEQYF. The CDR3 bases are TGTGCCAGCAGCCACTCGGCGGCAGCTGACTACGAGCAGTACTTC.

The chain uses TRBV18 and TRBJ2-3; TRBD2 matches 10 bases. Trimming took 1 base from V and 2 from J; bases not matched to a gene: 12. CDR1 KGHSH and CDR2 LQKENI come from the germline V gene. CDR3 length: 19 amino acids. The CDR3 protein is CASSPRVLSGTSVTDTQYF. The DNA of the CDR3 is TGTGCCAGCTCACCACGGGTCCTTTCCGGGACTAGCGTCACAGATACGCAGTATTTT.

The chain links TRBV5-4 to TRBJ1-2; D remains ambiguous. Trimming shortened V by 2 bases and J by 4 bases, and 12 bases separated the two germline ends. Germline CDR1 SGHNT, CDR2 YYREEE (reference sequence). The length of the CDR3 is 14 residues. CDR3 in DNA: TGTGCCAGCAGCTTCCCAGATAAGGGCTATGGCTACACCTTC. Translating gives CASSFPDKGYGYTF. Complete variable domain (other parts from reference TRBV5-4 and TRBJ1-2): ETGVTQSPTHLIKTRGQQVTLRCSSQSGHNTVSWYQQALGQGPQFIFQYYREEENGRGNFPPRFSGLQFPNYSSELNVNALELDDSALYLCASSFPDKGYGYTFGSGTRLTVV.

CDR3 in DNA: TGTGCCAGCAGCCATGACAGGGCGGACTATGGCTACACCTTC. It codes for CASSHDRADYGYTF. The genes are TRBV5-4 and TRBJ1-2; 7 bases align to TRBD1. With 4 bases clipped from V and 3 bases from J, the junction kept 6 bases outside the gene matches. Germline CDR1 SGHNT, CDR2 YYREEE (reference sequence). The CDR3 totals 14 residues.

The chain links TRBV7-9 to TRBJ2-2; TRBD2 matches at 7 bases. J was trimmed by 5 bases and V by 4 bases; bases with no gene match: 19. CDR1 is SEHNR, CDR2 FQNEAQ, per germline (reference sequence). This CDR3 is built from 19 residues. The CDR3 reads CASSYTLRRELIGTGELFF. CDR3 bases: TGTGCCAGCAGCTACACCCTACGGCGGGAGCTTATTGGAACCGGGGAGCTGTTTTTT.

The chain links TRBV30 to TRBJ2-7, with D unresolved. Germline-derived CDR1 and CDR2 are GTSNPN and SVGIG (reference sequence). CDR3 length equals 15 residues. Trimming stripped 2 bases from V and 0 bases from J, with 14 bases between. CDR3 coding DNA: TGTGCCTGGAGTTCACTCTGGCTGTACTCCTACGAGCAGTACTTC. Protein product: CAWSSLWLYSYEQYF.